The sequence of this T cell receptor beta chain was determined in a study of response to subunit inactivated influenza vaccine. In germline, CDR1 is DFQATT, CDR2 SNEGSKA (reference sequence). The V and J ends lost 7 bases and 6 bases respectively, with 19 bases between them. This CDR3 has 14 residues. This clonotype was seen a handful of times. TCRdb reanalysed the RT-PCR reads using MiXCR and keeps one entry per CDR3 protein. This sample has hundreds of thousands of distinct CDR3 sequences, with about 15% found just once. The chain employs TRBV20-1 and TRBJ2-1, with D perhaps assigned TRBD1 or TRBD2 (5 bases each). Sequencing used PBMCs from blood, obtained approximately 15 days before vaccination. This clonotype originated in a man between 45 and 60 years old who received an inactivated influenza vaccine. The CDR3 coding sequence is TGCAGTGGCTTCCCGGGACGGGGCTCCAATGAGCAGTTCTTC. It is translated as CSGFPGRGSNEQFF.